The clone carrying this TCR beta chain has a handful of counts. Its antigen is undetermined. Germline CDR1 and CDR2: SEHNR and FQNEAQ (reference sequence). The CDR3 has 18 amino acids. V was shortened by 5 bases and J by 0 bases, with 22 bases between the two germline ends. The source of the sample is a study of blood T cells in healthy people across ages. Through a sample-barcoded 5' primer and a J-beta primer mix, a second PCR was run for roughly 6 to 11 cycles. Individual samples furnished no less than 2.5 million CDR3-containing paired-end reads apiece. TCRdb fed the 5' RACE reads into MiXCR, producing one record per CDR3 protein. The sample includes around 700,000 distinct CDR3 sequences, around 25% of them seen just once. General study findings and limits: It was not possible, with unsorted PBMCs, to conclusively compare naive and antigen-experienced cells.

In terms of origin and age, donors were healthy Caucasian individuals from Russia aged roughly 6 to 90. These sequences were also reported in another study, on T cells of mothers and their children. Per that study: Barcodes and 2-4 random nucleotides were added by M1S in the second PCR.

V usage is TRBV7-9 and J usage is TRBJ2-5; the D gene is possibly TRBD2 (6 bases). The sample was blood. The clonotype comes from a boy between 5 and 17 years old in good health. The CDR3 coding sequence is TGTGCCAGCAGCCCCCCGACAATGGCGGGGTGGTACCAAGAGACCCAGTACTTC. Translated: CASSPPTMAGWYQETQYF.